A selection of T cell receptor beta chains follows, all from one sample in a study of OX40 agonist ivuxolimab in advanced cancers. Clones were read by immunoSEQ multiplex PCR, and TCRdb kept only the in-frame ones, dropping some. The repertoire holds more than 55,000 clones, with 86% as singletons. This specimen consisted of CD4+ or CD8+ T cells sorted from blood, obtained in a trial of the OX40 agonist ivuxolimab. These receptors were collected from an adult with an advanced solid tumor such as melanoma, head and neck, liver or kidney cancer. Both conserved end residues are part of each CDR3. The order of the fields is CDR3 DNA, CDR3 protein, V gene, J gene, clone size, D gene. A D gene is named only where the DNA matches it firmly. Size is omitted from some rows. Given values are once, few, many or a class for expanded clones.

TGTGCCAGCAGCCTAGGTTGGGGGCGCGGGGGCACTGAAGCTTTCTTT,CASSLGWGRGGTEAFF,TRBV6-6,TRBJ1-1,-,-
TGTGCCAGCAGCTCCCCGGCTAGCGGGGGGACAGATACGCAGTATTTT,CASSSPASGGTDTQYF,TRBV7-3,TRBJ2-3,-,TRBD2
TGTGCCAGCAGTCTAGAGTCCCCTTACCAGTATTTT,CASSLESPYQYF,TRBV28,TRBJ2-3,once,-
TGTGCCAGCAGCTTAGACCAACATTCACCCCTCCACTTT,CASSLDQHSPLHF,TRBV7-2,TRBJ1-6,-,-
TGCGCCAGCAGCTCCTTTGGACCTTCTCCGGTCTTC,CASSSFGPSPVF,TRBV5-1,TRBJ2-1,-,-
TGTGCCAGCTCACCAGGGCAATCTACAGGCTCCTACGAGCAGTACTTC,CASSPGQSTGSYEQYF,TRBV18,TRBJ2-7,-,-
TGTGCCAGCACTCGGACAGGGAATGGGGACTATGGCTACACCTTC,CASTRTGNGDYGYTF,TRBV6-1,TRBJ1-2,-,TRBD1
TGTGCCAGCAGCGCGACAGGGAGGGGAAGGGAGCCCCAGCATTTT,CASSATGRGREPQHF,TRBV7-9,TRBJ1-5,-,TRBD1
TGTGCCAGCAGGGCCGGGGGACAGCGGGCTTTCTTT,CASRAGGQRAFF,TRBV28,TRBJ1-1,-,TRBD1
TGTGCCAGCAGCTGGGGGGGGACAGACAATCAGCCCCAGCATTTT,CASSWGGTDNQPQHF,TRBV7-2,TRBJ1-5,-,TRBD1
TGTGCCAGCAGCGATACGGGGGGGAGGCAGCCCCAGCATTTT,CASSDTGGRQPQHF,TRBV7-3,TRBJ1-5,-,-
TGTGCCAGCAGTGACAGGGAATGGGAGACCCAGTACTTC,CASSDREWETQYF,TRBV7-3,TRBJ2-5,-,TRBD1
TGTGCCATCAGTGAGTACGGACAGGGAGCTTTCTTT,CAISEYGQGAFF,TRBV10-3,TRBJ1-1,-,TRBD1
TGTGCCAGCAGTCCGAGGACTAGCGGGTTCACAGATACGCAGTATTTT,CASSPRTSGFTDTQYF,TRBV28,TRBJ2-3,-,TRBD2
TGTGCCAGCAGTTTGAGACTAGCGGGGGGAAGTGAGCAGTTCTTC,CASSLRLAGGSEQFF,TRBV27,TRBJ2-1,once,TRBD2
TGTGCCAGCAGCTCCTGGCGAGGGGACTTTGGAGAAAAACTGTTTTTT,CASSSWRGDFGEKLFF,TRBV7-2,TRBJ1-4,-,-
TGTGCCAGCAGCGCCGGACTAGCGGGGCGTAAGGGTGAGCAGTTCTTC,CASSAGLAGRKGEQFF,TRBV9,TRBJ2-1,once,TRBD2
TGTGCCAGCAGCCGGGACAGAGACACTGAAGCTTTCTTT,CASSRDRDTEAFF,TRBV7-3,TRBJ1-1,-,TRBD1
TGTGCCAGCATTTCACAGGGGGAAAATGAGCAGTTCTTC,CASISQGENEQFF,TRBV27,TRBJ2-1,-,TRBD1
TGTGCCAGCAGTTTGGAGGACAGGGGTGGTGGCTACACCTTC,CASSLEDRGGGYTF,TRBV28,TRBJ1-2,-,TRBD1
TGTGCCAGCAGGGAACAACAGGGGGCTTCTACTGAAGCTTTCTTT,CASREQQGASTEAFF,TRBV25-1,TRBJ1-1,-,TRBD1
TGTGCCAGCAGACTCCAGGTGTCTTATGGCTACACCTTC,CASRLQVSYGYTF,TRBV5-6,TRBJ1-2,-,-
TGTGCCAGAAGCCCCACGCCTACATGGGGTAGCAATCAGCCCCAGCATTTT,CARSPTPTWGSNQPQHF,TRBV5-3,TRBJ1-5,-,-
TGTGCCAGCAGCTTATGGTCCCAGCCGTCGCCTGGAAACACCATATATTTT,CASSLWSQPSPGNTIYF,TRBV11-2,TRBJ1-3,-,-
TGTGCCACCAAATACGAGCAGTACTTC,CATKYEQYF,TRBV19,TRBJ2-7,-,-
TGTGCCAGCAGCTTAGATAGGGGACAGGGGGCTAGGTACGAGCAGTACTTC,CASSLDRGQGARYEQYF,TRBV11-2,TRBJ2-7,-,TRBD1
TGTGCCATCCAGATAACCGACTATGGCTACACCTTC,CAIQITDYGYTF,TRBV10-3,TRBJ1-2,-,-
TGTGCCAGCTCTCCTCTGGGACAGACTGCAACTAATGAAAAACTGTTTTTT,CASSPLGQTATNEKLFF,TRBV18,TRBJ1-4,-,TRBD1
TGTGCCAGCAGTGCCTCCGGGACAGGGGGCCTTACTAACTATGGCTACACCTTC,CASSASGTGGLTNYGYTF,TRBV25-1,TRBJ1-2,-,TRBD1
TGTGCCAGCAGCGTCCGCGAAGGGGACGAGCAGTACTTC,CASSVREGDEQYF,TRBV9,TRBJ2-7,-,-
TGTGCCAGCAGCTTCTGGGCACAGGGTGGGTCCTATGGCTACACCTTC,CASSFWAQGGSYGYTF,TRBV5-4,TRBJ1-2,-,-
TGTGCCAGCAGGACAGGGTATGATAGCAATCAGCCCCAGCATTTT,CASRTGYDSNQPQHF,TRBV6-5,TRBJ1-5,-,TRBD1
TGTGCCAGCAGCCAAGTTACGGAAAAGAACACTGAAGCTTTCTTT,CASSQVTEKNTEAFF,TRBV4-2,TRBJ1-1,-,-
TGTGCCAGCAGCCAAGATAGGGCGAGGAGCTCACCCCTCCACTTT,CASSQDRARSSPLHF,TRBV4-2,TRBJ1-6,few,-
TGTGCCAGCAGACCCCCCCCGGGACAGGAGCTTAATTCACCCCTCCACTTT,CASRPPPGQELNSPLHF,TRBV7-2,TRBJ1-6,-,TRBD1
TGTGCCAGCAGCCTTTTGGGTGCGGCACTAGTCTATGGCTACACCTTC,CASSLLGAALVYGYTF,TRBV7-9,TRBJ1-2,-,-
TGTGCCAGCAGTTCCACTAGCGGGGGCTCCTACGAGCAGTACTTC,CASSSTSGGSYEQYF,TRBV6-6,TRBJ2-7,few,TRBD2
TGTGCCAGTAGTATAGAACCAAGCTCTGGAAACACCATATATTTT,CASSIEPSSGNTIYF,TRBV19,TRBJ1-3,once,-
TGTGCCAGCACCACCGGACTAGCGGGGTACGAGCAGTACTTC,CASTTGLAGYEQYF,TRBV2,TRBJ2-7,-,TRBD2
TGCGCCAGCAGCTTCGAGGGTGAAAGGCCCCAGCATTTT,CASSFEGERPQHF,TRBV5-1,TRBJ1-5,-,-
TGTGCCAGCAGCGTCACAGTGAACACTGAAGCTTTCTTT,CASSVTVNTEAFF,TRBV5-6,TRBJ1-1,once,-
TGTGCCAGCAGTCCCCAAGGACAGGGAGGAGAGACCCAGTACTTC,CASSPQGQGGETQYF,TRBV6-5,TRBJ2-5,-,TRBD1
TGTGCCAGCAGTGCGGGACAGATGCAGTTCTTC,CASSAGQMQFF,TRBV25-1,TRBJ2-1,-,TRBD1
TGTGCCAGCAGCCCAAAGACTAGCGGGGGAAGTGAGGCCTACGAGCAGTACTTC,CASSPKTSGGSEAYEQYF,TRBV7-2,TRBJ2-7,few,TRBD2
TGCGCCAGCAGCCAAGATCCGGCGGGACGAGCAGATACGCAGTATTTT,CASSQDPAGRADTQYF,TRBV4-3,TRBJ2-3,-,-
TGCAGTGCTAGATTGAGGACAGGGGTGGTTTTT,CSARLRTGVVF,TRBV20-1,TRBJ1-6,few,TRBD1
TGTGCCAGCAGTTACGTGGCGAGCACCTACGACACCATATATTTT,CASSYVASTYDTIYF,TRBV6-6,TRBJ1-3,few,-
TGTGCCAGCAGCTTATCTAGTGACGAGCAGTACTTC,CASSLSSDEQYF,TRBV7-6,TRBJ2-7,few,-
TGTGCCAGCAGTTTGGACAGGGACTCTGGAAACACCATATATTTT,CASSLDRDSGNTIYF,TRBV6-5,TRBJ1-3,-,TRBD1
TGTGCCAGCCACTCCAGCAATCAGCCCCAGCATTTT,CASHSSNQPQHF,TRBV6-1,TRBJ1-5,-,-
TGTGCCAGCAGCTCCTACACTGAAGCTTTCTTT,CASSSYTEAFF,TRBV7-9,TRBJ1-1,-,-